The sequence of this T cell receptor beta chain was determined in a study of T cell responses to AZD1222 COVID-19 vaccine. A remark on this clone: Its antigen is as yet unknown.

The V gene lost 2 bases and the J gene lost 2 bases, with 16 bases spanning the gap. The CDR3 contains 17 residues. Germline V gene lookup returns CDR1 MNHNS and CDR2 SASEGT. Findings and limits, study-wide: No repertoire was sampled before or during the peak T cell response, only after it. Compared with day 0, the breadth and depth of the Spike-specific TCR repertoire rose significantly after two doses of AZD1222. Clonal diversity was possibly underestimated, and white British individuals and females predominated among donors.

The table came from immunoSEQ multiplex PCR; TCRdb's copy has only in-frame clones and leaves some out. The table has about 160,000 clones, roughly 92% seen once. This TCR was sampled from an adult who received the AZD1222 COVID-19 vaccine. The V gene is TRBV6-1, the J gene TRBJ1-3; unclear D gene. The sequences come from peripheral blood, collected 28 days after the second AZD1222 dose. CDR3 in DNA: TGTGCCAGCAGTGAAAGGATCGACACCCATACTGGAAACACCATATATTTT. It codes for CASSERIDTHTGNTIYF.